Below are 5 T cell receptor beta chains sequenced from a single sample in a study of shared clonotypes between healthy human individuals. Here immunoSEQ multiplex PCR was the method, and the copy in TCRdb shows in-frame clones only, minus some. The table records some 1,400,000 clones, roughly 96% of them present only once. What was sequenced was naive CD4+ T cells sorted from blood. The subset denotes: CD45RA+ positively selected. These receptors were taken from a young man in good health.

V gene TRBV5-1 combines with J gene TRBJ2-3; 11 bases are a match to TRBD1. The junction had 5 bases not matched to a gene; V was cut back by 4 bases and J by 4 bases. Germline V lookup: CDR1 SGHRS, CDR2 YFSETQ. This CDR3 has 15 residues. CDR3 sequence reads: CASSRGQGAPDTQYF. The DNA of the CDR3 is TGCGCCAGCAGCCGAGGACAGGGGGCCCCAGATACGCAGTATTTT.

The chain recombines TRBV10-3 with TRBJ2-2; D is possibly TRBD1 (6 bases). Germline values: CDR1 ENHRY, CDR2 SYGVKD. The CDR3 extends over 15 amino acids. Trimming left V 4 bases short and J 2 bases short, with 11 bases between. The CDR3 nucleotides read TGTGCCATCAGTGTAAAGGGACAAAACACCGGGGAGCTGTTTTTT. Translating it yields CAISVKGQNTGELFF.

The rearrangement links TRBV11-3 to TRBJ2-1, with TRBD2 matching 9 bases. The germline gives CDR1 SGHNT, CDR2 YENEEA. The trim removed 5 bases at V and 9 bases at J, leaving 26 bases unmatched. The CDR3 is 20 amino acids. CDR3 sequence (DNA): TGTGCCAGCAGCCTTTATGTTGGGCTAGCGGGATCAGTGAGCGCAAGTGAGCAGTTCTTC. Translation: CASSLYVGLAGSVSASEQFF. The complete variable domain, with remaining parts taken from reference TRBV11-3 and TRBJ2-1, reads EAGVVQSPRYKIIEKKQPVAFWCNPISGHNTLYWYLQNLGQGPELLIRYENEEAVDDSQLPKDRFSAERLKGVDSTLKIQPAELGDSAVYLCASSLYVGLAGSVSASEQFFGPGTRLTVL.

V is TRBV12-2 and J is TRBJ2-7. TRBV12-2 is deemed a pseudogene. The CDR3 is 16 residues long. Here the CDR3 reads CASRLIVSPWTYEQYF. As DNA, the CDR3 is TGTGCAAGTCGCTTAATTGTCTCGCCATGGACCTACGAGCAGTACTTC.

The chain carries TRBV6-5 and TRBJ2-1, with 10 bases identical to TRBD2. V dropped 10 bases and J dropped 2; count of bases not matched to a gene: 5. Germline V gene data show CDR1 as MNHEY and CDR2 as SVGAGI. This CDR3 is 14 amino acids long. CDR3 DNA: TGTGCCACCAGGACTAGCGGAACCTACAATGAGCAGTTCTTC. This gives the protein CATRTSGTYNEQFF.